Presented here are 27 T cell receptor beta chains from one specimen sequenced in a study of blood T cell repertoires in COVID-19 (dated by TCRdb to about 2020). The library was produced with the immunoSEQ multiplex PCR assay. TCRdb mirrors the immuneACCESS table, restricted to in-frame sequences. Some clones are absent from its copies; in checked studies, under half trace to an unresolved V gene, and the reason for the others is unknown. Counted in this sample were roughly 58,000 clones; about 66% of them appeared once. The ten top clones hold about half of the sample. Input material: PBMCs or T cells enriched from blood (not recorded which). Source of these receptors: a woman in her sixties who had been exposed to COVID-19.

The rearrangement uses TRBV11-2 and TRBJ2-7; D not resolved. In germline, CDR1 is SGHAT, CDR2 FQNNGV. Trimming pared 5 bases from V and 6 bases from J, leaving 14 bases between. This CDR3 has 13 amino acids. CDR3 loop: CASSLTQVSEQYF. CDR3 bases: TGTGCCAGCAGCCTCACTCAGGTGTCCGAGCAGTACTTC. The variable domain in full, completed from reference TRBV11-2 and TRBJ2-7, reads EAGVAQSPRYKIIEKRQSVAFWCNPISGHATLYWYQQILGQGPKLLIQFQNNGVVDDSQLPKDRFSAERLKGVDSTLKIQPAKLEDSAVYLCASSLTQVSEQYFGPGTRLTVT.

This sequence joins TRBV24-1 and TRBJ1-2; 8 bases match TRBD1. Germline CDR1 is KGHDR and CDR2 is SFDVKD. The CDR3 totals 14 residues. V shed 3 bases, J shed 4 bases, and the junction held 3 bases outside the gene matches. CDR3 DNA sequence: TGTGCCACCAGTGATCCCGGACAGGGCTATGGCTACACCTTC. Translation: CATSDPGQGYGYTF.

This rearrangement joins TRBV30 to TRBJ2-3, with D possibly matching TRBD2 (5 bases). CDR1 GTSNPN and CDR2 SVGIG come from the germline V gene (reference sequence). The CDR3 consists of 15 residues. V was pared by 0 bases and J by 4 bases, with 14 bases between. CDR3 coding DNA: TGTGCCTGGAGTGTAGGTACTACGGGGTCAGATACGCAGTATTTT. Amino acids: CAWSVGTTGSDTQYF.

The CDR3 DNA reads TGTGCCAGCAGCGGTAGCGGGGTGTACAATGAGCAGTTCTTC. This codes for CASSGSGVYNEQFF. This chain connects TRBV9 to TRBJ2-1, with 8 bases identical to TRBD2. From germline, CDR1 is SGDLS and CDR2 YYNGEE. The CDR3 totals 14 residues. V was pared by 3 bases and J by 4 bases, with 3 bases of the junction left unmatched.

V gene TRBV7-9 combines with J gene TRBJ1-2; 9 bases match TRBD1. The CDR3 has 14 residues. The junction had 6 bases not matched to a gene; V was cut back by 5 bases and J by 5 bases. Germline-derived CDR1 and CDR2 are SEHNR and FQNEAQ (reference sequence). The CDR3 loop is CASSRSGTGYGYTF. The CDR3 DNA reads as TGTGCCAGCAGCCGTTCGGGGACAGGGTATGGCTACACCTTC.

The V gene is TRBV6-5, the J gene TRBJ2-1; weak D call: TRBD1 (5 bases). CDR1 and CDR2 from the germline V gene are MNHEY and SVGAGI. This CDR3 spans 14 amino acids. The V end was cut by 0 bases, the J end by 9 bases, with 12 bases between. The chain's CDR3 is CASSYSQGYSEQFF. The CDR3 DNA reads TGTGCCAGCAGTTACTCGCAGGGATACTCTGAGCAGTTCTTC.

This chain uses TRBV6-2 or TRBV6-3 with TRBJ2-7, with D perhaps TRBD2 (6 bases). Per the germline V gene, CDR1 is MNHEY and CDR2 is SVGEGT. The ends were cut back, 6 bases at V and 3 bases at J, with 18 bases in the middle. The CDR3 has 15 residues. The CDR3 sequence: CASSSVGGNNYEQYF. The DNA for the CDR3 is TGTGCCAGCAGCTCAGTAGGAGGGAACAACTACGAGCAGTACTTC.

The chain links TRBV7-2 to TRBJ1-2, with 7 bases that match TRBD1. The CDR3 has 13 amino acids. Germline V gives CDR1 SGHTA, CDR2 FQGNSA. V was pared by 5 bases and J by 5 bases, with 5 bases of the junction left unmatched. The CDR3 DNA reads TGTGCCAGCAGCCCTTTGACAGGGTATGGCTACACCTTC. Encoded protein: CASSPLTGYGYTF.

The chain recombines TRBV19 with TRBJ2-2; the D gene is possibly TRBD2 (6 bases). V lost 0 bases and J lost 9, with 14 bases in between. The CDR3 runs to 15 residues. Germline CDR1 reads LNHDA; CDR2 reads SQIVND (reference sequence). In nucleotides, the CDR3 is TGTGCCAGTAGTATAGATCGCGGGGCCCTCCGGGAGCTGTTTTTT. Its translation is CASSIDRGALRELFF.

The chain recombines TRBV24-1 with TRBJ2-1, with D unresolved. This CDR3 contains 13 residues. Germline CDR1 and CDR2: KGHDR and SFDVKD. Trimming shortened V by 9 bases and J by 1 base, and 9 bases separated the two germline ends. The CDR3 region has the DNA TGTGCCACCGTTCATAGATCCTACAATGAGCAGTTCTTC. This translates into CATVHRSYNEQFF.

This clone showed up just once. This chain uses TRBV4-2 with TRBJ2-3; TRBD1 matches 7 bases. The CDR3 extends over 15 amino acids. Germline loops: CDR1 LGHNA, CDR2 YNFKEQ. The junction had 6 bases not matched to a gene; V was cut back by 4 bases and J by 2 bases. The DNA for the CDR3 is TGTGCCAGCAGCCTCGAGGGGGCGTTCACAGATACGCAGTATTTT. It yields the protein CASSLEGAFTDTQYF.

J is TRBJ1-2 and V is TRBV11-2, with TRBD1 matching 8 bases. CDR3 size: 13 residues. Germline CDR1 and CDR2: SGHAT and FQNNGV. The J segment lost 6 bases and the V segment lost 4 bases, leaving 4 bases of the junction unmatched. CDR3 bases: TGTGCCAGCAGCTCCGGACAGGGTAATGGCTACACCTTC. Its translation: CASSSGQGNGYTF.

The CDR3 DNA reads as TGTGCCAGCTGGGACAGGGGGTATGGCTACACCTTC. It translates to CASWDRGYGYTF. J is TRBJ1-2 and V is TRBV19; 11 bases match TRBD1. This CDR3 is 12 amino acids long. The ends lost 9 bases at V and 5 bases at J; junction bases unmatched: 2. Germline V gene lookup returns CDR1 LNHDA and CDR2 SQIVND (reference sequence).

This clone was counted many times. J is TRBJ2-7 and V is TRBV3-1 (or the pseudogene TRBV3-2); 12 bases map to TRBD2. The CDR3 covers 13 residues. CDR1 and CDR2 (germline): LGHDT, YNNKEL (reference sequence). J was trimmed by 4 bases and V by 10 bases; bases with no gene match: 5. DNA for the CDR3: TGTGCCACGCAGACTAGCGGGGGTTACGAGCAGTACTTC. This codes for CATQTSGGYEQYF.

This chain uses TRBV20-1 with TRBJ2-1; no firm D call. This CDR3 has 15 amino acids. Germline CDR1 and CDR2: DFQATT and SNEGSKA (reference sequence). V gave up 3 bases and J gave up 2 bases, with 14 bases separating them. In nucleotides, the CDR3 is TGCAGTGCTAGTGGCGAGAACCCCCCCTACAATGAGCAGTTCTTC. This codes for CSASGENPPYNEQFF.

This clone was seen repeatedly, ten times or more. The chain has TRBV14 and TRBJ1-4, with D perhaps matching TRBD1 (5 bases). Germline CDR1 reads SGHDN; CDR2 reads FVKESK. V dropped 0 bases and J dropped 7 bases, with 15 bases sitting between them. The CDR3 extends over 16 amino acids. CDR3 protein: CASSQDRWEGTEKLFF. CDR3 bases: TGTGCCAGCAGCCAAGATCGTTGGGAGGGGACTGAAAAACTGTTTTTT. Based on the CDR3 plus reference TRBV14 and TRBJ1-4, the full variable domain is EAGVTQFPSHSVIEKGQTVTLRCDPISGHDNLYWYRRVMGKEIKFLLHFVKESKQDESGMPNNRFLAERTGGTYSTLKVQPAELEDSGVYFCASSQDRWEGTEKLFFGSGTQLSVL.

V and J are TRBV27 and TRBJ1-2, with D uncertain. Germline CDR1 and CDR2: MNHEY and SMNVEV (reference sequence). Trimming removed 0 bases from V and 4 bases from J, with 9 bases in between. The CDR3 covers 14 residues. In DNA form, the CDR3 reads TGTGCCAGCAGTTTATCGCCAGGAATCTATGGCTACACCTTC. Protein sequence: CASSLSPGIYGYTF.

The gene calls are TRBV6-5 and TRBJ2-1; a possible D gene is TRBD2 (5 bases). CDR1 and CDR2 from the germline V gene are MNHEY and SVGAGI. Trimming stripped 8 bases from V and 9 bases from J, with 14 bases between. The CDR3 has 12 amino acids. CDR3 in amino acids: CASSRDRSEQFF. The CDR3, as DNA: TGTGCCAGCTCGAGGGATCGCAGTGAGCAGTTCTTC.

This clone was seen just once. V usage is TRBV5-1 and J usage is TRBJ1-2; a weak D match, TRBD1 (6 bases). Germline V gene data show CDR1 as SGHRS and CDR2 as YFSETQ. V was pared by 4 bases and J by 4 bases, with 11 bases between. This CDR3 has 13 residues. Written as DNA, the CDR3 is TGCGCCAGCAGCACAGGACAGTTCTATGGCTACACCTTC. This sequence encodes CASSTGQFYGYTF. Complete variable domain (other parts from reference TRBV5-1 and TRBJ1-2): KAGVTQTPRYLIKTRGQQVTLSCSPISGHRSVSWYQQTPGQGLQFLFEYFSETQRNKGNFPGRFSGRQFSNSRSEMNVSTLELGDSALYLCASSTGQFYGYTFGSGTRLTVV.

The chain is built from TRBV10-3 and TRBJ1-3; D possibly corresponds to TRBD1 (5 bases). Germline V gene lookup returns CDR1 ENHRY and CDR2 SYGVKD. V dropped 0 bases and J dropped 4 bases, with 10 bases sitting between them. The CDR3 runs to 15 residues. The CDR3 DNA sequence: TGTGCCATCAGTGAGTCGCCAGGGCGGGGAAACACCATATATTTT. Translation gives CAISESPGRGNTIYF.

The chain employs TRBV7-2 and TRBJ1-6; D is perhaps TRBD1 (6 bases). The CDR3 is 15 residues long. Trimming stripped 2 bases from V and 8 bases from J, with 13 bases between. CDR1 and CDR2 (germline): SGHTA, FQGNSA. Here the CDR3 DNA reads TGTGCCAGCAGCTTACCGCGGGGGCTAGATTCACCCCTCCACTTT. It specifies CASSLPRGLDSPLHF.

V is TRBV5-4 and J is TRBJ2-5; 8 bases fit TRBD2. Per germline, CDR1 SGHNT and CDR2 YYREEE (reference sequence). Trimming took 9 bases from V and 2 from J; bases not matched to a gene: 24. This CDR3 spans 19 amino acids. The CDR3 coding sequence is TGTGCCACCCACAAGATGGTAGGCGGGGGGCCCCTATCGCAAGAGACCCAGTACTTC. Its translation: CATHKMVGGGPLSQETQYF.

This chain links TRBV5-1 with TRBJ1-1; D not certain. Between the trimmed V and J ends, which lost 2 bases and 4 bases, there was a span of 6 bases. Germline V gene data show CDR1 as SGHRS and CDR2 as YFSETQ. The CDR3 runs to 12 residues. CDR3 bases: TGCGCCAGCAGCTTTGAGGGCACTGAAGCTTTCTTT. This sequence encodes CASSFEGTEAFF.

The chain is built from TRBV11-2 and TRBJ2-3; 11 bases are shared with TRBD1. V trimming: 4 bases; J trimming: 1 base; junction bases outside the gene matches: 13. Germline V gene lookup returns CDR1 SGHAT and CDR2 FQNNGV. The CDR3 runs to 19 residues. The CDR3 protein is CASSSIRRTGGKGTDTQYF. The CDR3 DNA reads TGTGCCAGCAGCTCCATTAGACGGACAGGGGGCAAGGGCACAGATACGCAGTATTTT.

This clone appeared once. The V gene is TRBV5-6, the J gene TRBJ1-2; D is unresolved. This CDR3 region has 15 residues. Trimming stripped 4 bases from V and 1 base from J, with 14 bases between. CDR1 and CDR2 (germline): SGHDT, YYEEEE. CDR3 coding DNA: TGTGCCAGCAGCCCAAACGGGGTTGGTAACTATGGCTACACCTTC. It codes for CASSPNGVGNYGYTF.

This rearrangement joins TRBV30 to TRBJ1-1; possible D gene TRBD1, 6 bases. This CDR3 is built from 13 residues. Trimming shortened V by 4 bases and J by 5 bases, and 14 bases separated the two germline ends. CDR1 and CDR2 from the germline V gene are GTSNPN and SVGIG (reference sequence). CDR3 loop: CAWTGVLGTEAFF. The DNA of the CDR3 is TGTGCCTGGACAGGGGTCTTGGGAACTGAAGCTTTCTTT.

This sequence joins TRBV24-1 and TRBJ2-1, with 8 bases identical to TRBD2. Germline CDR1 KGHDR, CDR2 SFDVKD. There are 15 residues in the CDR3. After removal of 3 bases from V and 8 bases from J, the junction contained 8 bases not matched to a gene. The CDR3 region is CATSDLGTSGDEQFF. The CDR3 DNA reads TGTGCCACCAGTGATCTGGGCACTAGCGGAGATGAGCAGTTCTTC.